Here is one T cell receptor (beta chain) with its context. The donors were in the approximately 120-subject validation cohort, distinct from the roughly 700-subject first cohort. The CDR3 runs to 13 residues. CDR1 and CDR2 from the germline V gene are MNHEY and SVGAGI. V lost 2 bases and J lost 13; bases outside the gene matches: 10. This sample stems from a study of cytomegalovirus exposure and HLA in healthy donors. TCRdb's table, derived via immunoSEQ multiplex PCR, lists solely in-frame clones and lacks some. The data show tens of thousands of clones, around 96% seen once. This receptor was obtained from a man younger than 35 in good health and CMV-seropositive. Sequencing was carried out using PBMCs. The chain combines TRBV6-5 with TRBJ1-1, with 7 bases fitting TRBD1. As DNA, the CDR3 is TGTGCCAGCAGTTACGAGACAGGGCGTGCTAGTTTCTTT. Translating gives CASSYETGRASFF.